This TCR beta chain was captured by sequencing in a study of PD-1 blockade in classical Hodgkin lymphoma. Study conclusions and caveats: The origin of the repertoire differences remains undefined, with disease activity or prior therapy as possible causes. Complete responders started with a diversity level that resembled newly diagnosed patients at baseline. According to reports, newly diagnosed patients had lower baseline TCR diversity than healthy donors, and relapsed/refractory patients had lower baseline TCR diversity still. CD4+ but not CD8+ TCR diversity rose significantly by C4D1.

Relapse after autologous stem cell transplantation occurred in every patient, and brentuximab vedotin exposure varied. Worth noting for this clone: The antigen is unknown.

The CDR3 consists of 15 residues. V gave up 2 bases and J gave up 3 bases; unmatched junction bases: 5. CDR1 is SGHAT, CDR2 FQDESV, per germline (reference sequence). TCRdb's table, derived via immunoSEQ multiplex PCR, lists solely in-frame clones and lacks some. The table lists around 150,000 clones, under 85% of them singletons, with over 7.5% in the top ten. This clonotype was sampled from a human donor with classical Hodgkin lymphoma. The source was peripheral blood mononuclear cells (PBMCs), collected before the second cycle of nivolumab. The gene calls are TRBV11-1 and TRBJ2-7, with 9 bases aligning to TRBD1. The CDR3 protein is CASSLTGQGFYEQYF. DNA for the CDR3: TGTGCCAGCAGCTTAACGGGACAGGGATTCTACGAGCAGTACTTC.